This T cell receptor (beta chain) was sequenced during a study of response to subunit inactivated influenza vaccine (dated by TCRdb to 2016 to 2019). Study-wide context: Deep quantitative T cell receptor repertoire profiling was used in the study to track responses to a trivalent subunit inactivated influenza vaccine. The paper as a whole reports these results and caveats: The authors proposed that each seasonal influenza vaccination may bring in only a limited number of new T cells.

This clonotype turned up a few times. It has no known antigen specificity. No per-base quality is available; no much larger clone lies one base away. The library was generated by RT-PCR. This sample was sequenced with an Illumina HiSeq 2500. Using fastp trimming at Q25 and MiXCR clonotype assembly, TCRdb reanalyzed the public sequencing data and kept in-frame beta chains. Here each entry gathers all rows of one CDR3 protein and keeps the most common genes and DNA. For this sample the table gives about 780,000 distinct CDR3 sequences, of which around 18% were detected only once. Of the sample, roughly 11% is held by the ten largest clones. Looking up the germline V gene (reference sequence) yields CDR1 MNHEY and CDR2 SMNVEV. Measured from the cysteine to the phenylalanine, the CDR3 is 14 residues long. Only the CDR3 DNA is retained, 42 bases long and in frame from the first base. V sheds 5 bases and J sheds 0 bases, leaving 11 bases between their ends.

This receptor was obtained from a man aged 45 to 65 who received an inactivated influenza vaccine. Donor details come from another sample of the same person, matched by shared clones. The sequenced sample was PBMCs from blood, obtained 4 to 6 days after vaccination. The receptor chain draws on TRBV27 and TRBJ2-7, with the identity of the D gene unclear. CDR3 sequence: CASSASWDSYEQYF. The DNA reads as follows: TGTGCCAGCAGTGCCTCATGGGACTCCTACGAGCAGTACTTC.